One sample yielded the 32 T cell receptor beta chains listed below, sequenced in a study of monozygotic twins with inflammatory bowel disease. From its re-call of the 5' RACE reads, TCRdb lists each CDR3 protein once, without DNA. Recorded here are fewer than 150,000 distinct CDR3 sequences; the top ten clones represent roughly 2.5%. Sequenced material: blood. These receptors all come from a human donor with ulcerative colitis or Crohn's disease, or a healthy co-twin of an affected twin (not recorded which).

The chain combines TRBV4-3 with TRBJ2-1; without DNA, the TCRdb call of TRBD1 cannot be checked. This CDR3 is 15 amino acids long. Germline V gene sequence: CDR1 LGHNA, CDR2 YSLEER. The chain's CDR3 is CASSRAGLEHNEQFF.

The rearrangement links TRBV18 to TRBJ2-1; TCRdb reports TRBD1, a call that lacks DNA to check it against. This CDR3 region has 17 residues. From germline, CDR1 is KGHSH and CDR2 LQKENI. CDR3: CASSRRQVTSSYNEQFF.

V and J are TRBV6-2 or TRBV6-3 and TRBJ2-5; TCRdb's D gene call, TRBD1, goes unchecked for lack of DNA. CDR3 length: 14 amino acids. The germline V gene encodes CDR1 MNHEY and CDR2 SVGEGT. The CDR3 loop is CASSRSGSRETQYF.

The chain combines TRBV5-1 with TRBJ2-7. The germline gives CDR1 SGHRS, CDR2 YFSETQ. The CDR3 is made up of 15 amino acids. The CDR3 spells CASSLEGYPSYEQYF. Combining the CDR3 with reference TRBV5-1 and TRBJ2-7 gives the whole variable domain KAGVTQTPRYLIKTRGQQVTLSCSPISGHRSVSWYQQTPGQGLQFLFEYFSETQRNKGNFPGRFSGRQFSNSRSEMNVSTLELGDSALYLCASSLEGYPSYEQYFGPGTRLTVT.

This chain uses TRBV6-5 with TRBJ2-2; checking the TCRdb D call of TRBD2 is not possible without DNA. This CDR3 contains 15 residues. Germline CDR1 and CDR2: MNHEY and SVGAGI. The CDR3 sequence: CASSSSGSYTGELFF.

This chain links TRBV19 with TRBJ2-3. The CDR3 length is 13 residues. Germline CDR1 is LNHDA and CDR2 is SQIVND (reference sequence). Here the CDR3 reads CASSIGLRDTQYF.

V and J are TRBV24-1 and TRBJ2-5; TCRdb selects TRBD1, and the lack of DNA leaves this call unchecked. CDR1 KGHDR and CDR2 SFDVKD come from the germline V gene. The CDR3 loop spans 15 amino acids. CDR3 residues: CATSDIRDPEETQYF.

The chain uses TRBV2 and TRBJ1-6; there is no DNA to check the TCRdb D call of TRBD1. Germline V gene sequence: CDR1 SNHLY, CDR2 FYNNEI. The CDR3 consists of 16 residues. CDR3 in amino acids: CASSGVGGSPNSPLHF.

The J gene is TRBJ1-6, the V gene TRBV4-3; TCRdb calls TRBD1, which cannot be checked without DNA. This CDR3 region has 17 residues. Germline V gene data show CDR1 as LGHNA and CDR2 as YSLEER. CDR3 sequence: CASSQDARRGSNSPLHF.

The chain carries TRBV5-4 and TRBJ2-7. CDR1 SGHNT and CDR2 YYREEE come from the germline V gene (reference sequence). The CDR3 covers 14 residues. The CDR3 loop is CASSFIGTPYEQYF. Using reference TRBV5-4 and TRBJ2-7 for the parts outside the CDR3, the full variable domain is ETGVTQSPTHLIKTRGQQVTLRCSSQSGHNTVSWYQQALGQGPQFIFQYYREEENGRGNFPPRFSGLQFPNYSSELNVNALELDDSALYLCASSFIGTPYEQYFGPGTRLTVT.

This rearrangement joins TRBV6-1 to TRBJ2-5; with no DNA, the TCRdb D assignment of TRBD1 cannot be verified. The CDR3 contains 15 residues. In germline, CDR1 is MNHNS, CDR2 SASEGT. The CDR3 loop is CASSVGGGIQETQYF.

This CDR3 is CSVPGGARYEQYF. The rearrangement links TRBV29-1 to TRBJ2-7; TCRdb lists TRBD1, though no DNA is available to test this call. The CDR3 runs 13 residues. Germline CDR1 is SQVTM and CDR2 is ANQGSEA.

The chain recombines TRBV6-2 or TRBV6-3 with TRBJ2-5; TCRdb outputs TRBD2, but without DNA this stays unchecked. Germline CDR1 reads MNHEY; CDR2 reads SVGEGT. This CDR3 region has 17 residues. CDR3 region: CASRPWTSGGAGETQYF.

The chain has TRBV5-1 and TRBJ1-2; no DNA is available, so the TRBD1 call from TCRdb remains unchecked. The CDR3 has 17 amino acids. Germline CDR1 SGHRS, CDR2 YFSETQ. CDR3 sequence: CASSLVRSGAVNYGYTF.

The chain employs TRBV12-3 or TRBV12-4 and TRBJ1-1. The CDR3 extends over 15 amino acids. The CDR3 sequence is CASSFGSAGITEAFF.

V and J are TRBV11-2 and TRBJ2-3; TCRdb's D call, TRBD2, is unchecked because there is no DNA. This CDR3 spans 16 amino acids. The germline V gene has CDR1 SGHAT and CDR2 FQNNGV. The CDR3 protein is CASSLFSSGATDTQYF.

This chain connects TRBV5-1 to TRBJ1-1; TCRdb lists TRBD1, though no DNA is available to test this call. The CDR3 runs to 14 residues. Germline CDR1 reads SGHRS; CDR2 reads YFSETQ. The CDR3 is CASSLQGVGTEAFF.

The chain joins TRBV30 to TRBJ1-1. Germline V lookup: CDR1 GTSNPN, CDR2 SVGIG (reference sequence). This CDR3 has 13 amino acids. The CDR3 loop is CAWSLRRLAEAFF. Together with reference TRBV30 and TRBJ1-1, the CDR3 gives the full variable domain: SQTIHQWPATLVQPVGSPLSLECTVEGTSNPNLYWYRQAAGRGLQLLFYSVGIGQISSEVPQNLSASRPQDRQFILSSKKLLLSDSGFYLCAWSLRRLAEAFFGQGTRLTVV.

The chain couples TRBV18 to TRBJ2-1. The length of the CDR3 is 12 residues. CDR1 and CDR2 from the germline V gene are KGHSH and LQKENI. The chain's CDR3 is CASSPLKDEQFF.

The CDR3 sequence is CASSLGLANEQFF. The chain is built from TRBV5-1 and TRBJ2-1; TCRdb gives TRBD2 as the D gene, but with no DNA this cannot be confirmed. CDR1 and CDR2 from the germline V gene are SGHRS and YFSETQ. The CDR3 runs to 13 residues.

The chain is built from TRBV20-1 and TRBJ1-2; with no DNA, the TCRdb D assignment of TRBD1 cannot be verified. This CDR3 has 16 amino acids. CDR1 and CDR2 from the germline V gene are DFQATT and SNEGSKA (reference sequence). The CDR3 reads CSARVRVRENWYGYTF.

The gene calls are TRBV7-6 and TRBJ2-5. This CDR3 spans 14 amino acids. The germline CDR1 and CDR2 sequences are SGHVS and FNYEAQ. The CDR3 region is CASSLGVVQETQYF. Full variable domain (remainder filled in from reference TRBV7-6 and TRBJ2-5): GAGVSQSPRYKVTKRGQDVALRCDPISGHVSLYWYRQALGQGPEFLTYFNYEAQQDKSGLPNDRFSAERPEGSISTLTIQRTEQRDSAMYRCASSLGVVQETQYFGPGTRLLVL.

This chain uses TRBV30 with TRBJ1-2. CDR1 and CDR2 (germline): GTSNPN, SVGIG (reference sequence). This CDR3 has 13 residues. CDR3 residues: CAWSERASYGYTF. The whole variable domain, remainder taken from reference TRBV30 and TRBJ1-2, is SQTIHQWPATLVQPVGSPLSLECTVEGTSNPNLYWYRQAAGRGLQLLFYSVGIGQISSEVPQNLSASRPQDRQFILSSKKLLLSDSGFYLCAWSERASYGYTFGSGTRLTVV.

V gene TRBV7-3 combines with J gene TRBJ2-7; TCRdb gives TRBD1 as the D gene, but with no DNA this cannot be confirmed. The CDR3 spans 16 residues. CDR1 is SGHTA, CDR2 FQGTGA, per germline. This chain's CDR3 is CASSLSGTGVSYEQYF.

The V gene is TRBV25-1, the J gene TRBJ2-7. The CDR3 totals 14 residues. Germline V gene lookup returns CDR1 MGHDK and CDR2 SYGVNS. This CDR3 is CASSDDRGSYEQYF.

J is TRBJ2-7 and V is TRBV3-1; TCRdb calls TRBD1, which cannot be checked without DNA. There are 12 residues in the CDR3. Germline V lookup: CDR1 LGHDT, CDR2 YNNKEL (reference sequence). The chain's CDR3 is CASSRDVYEQYF.

The chain couples TRBV30 to TRBJ1-5; TCRdb outputs TRBD1, but without DNA this stays unchecked. The germline CDR1 and CDR2 sequences are GTSNPN and SVGIG (reference sequence). This CDR3 region has 15 residues. The CDR3 loop is CAWSGRGAGNQPQHF.

CDR3 in amino acids: CASSPMDRNEKLFF. This chain connects TRBV5-1 to TRBJ1-4. The CDR3 runs 14 residues. Germline CDR1 SGHRS, CDR2 YFSETQ.

The chain joins TRBV7-6 to TRBJ2-7; with no DNA, the TCRdb D assignment of TRBD2 cannot be verified. Germline lookup yields CDR1 SGHVS and CDR2 FNYEAQ. The CDR3 sequence is 13 residues long. This CDR3 reads CASSYRGAHEQYF.

J is TRBJ2-1 and V is TRBV4-2; the TCRdb call, TRBD1, lacks DNA for checking. The CDR3 is 16 residues long. Looked up from germline, CDR1 is LGHNA and CDR2 is YNFKEQ. The CDR3 here is CASSQTDSGGYNEQFF.

This chain links TRBV7-8 with TRBJ2-5; TCRdb's D call, TRBD2, is unchecked because there is no DNA. The CDR3 length is 17 residues. CDR1 is SGHVS and CDR2 is FQNEAQ in the germline V gene. This CDR3 is CASSLGVRGHGGETQYF.

This chain joins TRBV18 and TRBJ1-1; TCRdb calls TRBD1, which cannot be checked without DNA. Germline CDR1 is KGHSH and CDR2 is LQKENI. The CDR3 consists of 16 residues. This chain's CDR3 is CASSPRDRGMNTEAFF.